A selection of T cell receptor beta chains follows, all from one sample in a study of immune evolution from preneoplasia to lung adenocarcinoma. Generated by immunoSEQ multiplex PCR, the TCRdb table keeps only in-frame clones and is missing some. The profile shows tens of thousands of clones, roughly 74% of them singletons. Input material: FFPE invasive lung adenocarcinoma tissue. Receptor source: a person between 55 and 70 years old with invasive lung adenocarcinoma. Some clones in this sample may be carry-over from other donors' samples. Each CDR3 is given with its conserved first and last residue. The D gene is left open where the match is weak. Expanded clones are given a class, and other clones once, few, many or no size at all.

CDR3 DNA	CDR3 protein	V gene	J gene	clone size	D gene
TGCAGCGTTGTTTCCTTAGCGGGTGAAGAGACCCAGTACTTC	CSVVSLAGEETQYF	TRBV29-1	TRBJ2-5	NA	TRBD2
TGTGCCAGCAGGCAGCCGACTAGTGCGAACTACGAGCAGTACTTC	CASRQPTSANYEQYF	TRBV28	TRBJ2-7	NA	NA
TGTGCCTGGAGTAAGGGCAGGGTGGGGGGGGCCAACGTCCTGACTTTC	CAWSKGRVGGANVLTF	TRBV30	TRBJ2-6	NA	NA
TGTGCCAGCTCCAGCGACCGGGACAATAGAATCCAGCCCCAGCATTTT	CASSSDRDNRIQPQHF	TRBV18	TRBJ1-5	NA	NA
TGTGCCAGCAGACCTTGGGAGGCCGGCTCTGGGGCCAACGTCCTGACTTTC	CASRPWEAGSGANVLTF	TRBV28	TRBJ2-6	NA	NA
TGTGCCAGTAGTACCGGGACAGGCAATCAGCCCCAGCATTTT	CASSTGTGNQPQHF	TRBV19	TRBJ1-5	NA	TRBD1
TGTGCCAGCAGTGAGCCGGTTAGCTCTGGAAACACCATATATTTT	CASSEPVSSGNTIYF	TRBV6-1	TRBJ1-3	NA	NA
TGTGCCAGCAGTTACAAGGGGACATCCTACGAGCAGTACTTC	CASSYKGTSYEQYF	TRBV6-5	TRBJ2-7	NA	NA
TGTGCCAGCACCAAATGGGTGTTCGCCGGTGAAGCTTTCTTT	CASTKWVFAGEAFF	TRBV28	TRBJ1-1	NA	NA
TGTGCCAGCAGCCAAGGAACCGACAAATTAGAAGCTTTCTTT	CASSQGTDKLEAFF	TRBV4-2	TRBJ1-1	NA	NA
TGTGCCAGTACCCCTGGGCGGCGCACCGGGGAGCTGTTTTTT	CASTPGRRTGELFF	TRBV19	TRBJ2-2	NA	NA
TGTGCCAGCAGAGTTAGCGGGCCCTACGAGCAGTACTTC	CASRVSGPYEQYF	TRBV28	TRBJ2-7	NA	TRBD2
TGTGCCATCAGCCGGGACAGCGATCAGCCCCAGCATTTT	CAISRDSDQPQHF	TRBV10-3	TRBJ1-5	NA	TRBD1
TGCGCCAGCAGCTTGCAGACAGATGAAAAACTGTTTTTT	CASSLQTDEKLFF	TRBV5-1	TRBJ1-4	NA	NA
TGTGCCAGCAGCGTAGGTGTAGCTGGGGCCAACGTCCTGACTTTC	CASSVGVAGANVLTF	TRBV9	TRBJ2-6	NA	NA
TGTGCCAGCAGTAAAGGGTTAGCCTACGAGCAGTACTTC	CASSKGLAYEQYF	TRBV6-5	TRBJ2-7	NA	NA
TGTGCCAGCAGCCCGCAATTCGGGGGGCACGGCTACACCTTC	CASSPQFGGHGYTF	TRBV11-3	TRBJ1-2	NA	NA
TGTGCCAGTAGTACCAGGGCCCCCGATACGCAGTATTTT	CASSTRAPDTQYF	TRBV19	TRBJ2-3	NA	NA
TGTGCCAGCAGTTTACCCGGGACAGCGAGTACCACCGGGGAGCTGTTTTTT	CASSLPGTASTTGELFF	TRBV27	TRBJ2-2	once	TRBD1
TGTGCCAGCAGCTTAGGGGGTGGGCAGAACATTCAGTACTTC	CASSLGGGQNIQYF	TRBV7-2	TRBJ2-4	NA	NA
TGCGCCAGCAGCTTGGAGGTGCGGGAGAGGGATGAGCAGTTCTTC	CASSLEVRERDEQFF	TRBV5-1	TRBJ2-1	once	TRBD2
TGTGCCAGCAGTTACGGGACAGGGAACACTGAAGCTTTCTTT	CASSYGTGNTEAFF	TRBV6-6	TRBJ1-1	few	TRBD1
TGTGCCACCCGGGGGACGTCCCAGCCCCAGCATTTT	CATRGTSQPQHF	TRBV6-1	TRBJ1-5	NA	NA
TGTGCCAGCAAATGGGGGAATTACGGCTACACCTTC	CASKWGNYGYTF	TRBV6-5	TRBJ1-2	NA	NA
TGCGCCAGCAGCCCGAGGGAGGAGGTAAAAAAGACTTTCTACGAGCAGTACTTC	CASSPREEVKKTFYEQYF	TRBV5-4	TRBJ2-7	NA	NA
TGTGCCAGCAGTTTCTACAGAACGGATCAGCCCCAGCATTTT	CASSFYRTDQPQHF	TRBV27	TRBJ1-5	once	NA
TGTGCCAGCAGCCCCGATCTAAGCTGGAACACTGAAGCTTTCTTT	CASSPDLSWNTEAFF	TRBV11-2	TRBJ1-1	NA	NA
TGTGCCAGCAGTGCGTCCGGGGCCGGGGGTGGCTACACCTTC	CASSASGAGGGYTF	TRBV6-6	TRBJ1-2	once	NA
TGTGCCAGCAGCGCGACAACCTATGGTGAAAAACTGTTTTTT	CASSATTYGEKLFF	TRBV9	TRBJ1-4	medium-sized	NA
TGTGCCAGCAAGAGGAGCGGGGGGAGCACAGATACGCAGTATTTT	CASKRSGGSTDTQYF	TRBV7-9	TRBJ2-3	NA	TRBD2
TGTGCCAGCAGTTACTCGAGACAGACCTCCTACGAGCAGTACTTC	CASSYSRQTSYEQYF	TRBV6-5	TRBJ2-7	NA	NA
TGTGCCAGTAGTATAGAGGGGGGGGACACTGAAGCTTTCTTT	CASSIEGGDTEAFF	TRBV19	TRBJ1-1	NA	NA
TGTGCCCAGAGCCCGGGACAGGGGGCTAGGTACGAGCAGTACTTC	CAQSPGQGARYEQYF	TRBV30	TRBJ2-7	NA	TRBD1
TGTGCCAGCAGTTTCTTCAACGAGCAGTACTTC	CASSFFNEQYF	TRBV28	TRBJ2-7	NA	NA
TGTGCCAGCGCTCAAGAAGGGGTAGCGGGAGTTGAGCAGTTCTTC	CASAQEGVAGVEQFF	TRBV6-5	TRBJ2-1	NA	TRBD2
TGTGCCAGCAGTTCCGCAACCTCCTCCCTCGGTTTGCAGTTCTTC	CASSSATSSLGLQFF	TRBV6-6	TRBJ2-1	NA	NA
TGTGCCAGCAGCCACGGGACAGGGGGTGCTGGGAGCAATCAGCCCCAGCATTTT	CASSHGTGGAGSNQPQHF	TRBV11-2	TRBJ1-5	few	TRBD1